This entry is about one T cell receptor beta chain. Its target is unknown. Germline values: CDR1 LNHDA, CDR2 SQIVND (reference sequence). The length of the CDR3 is 17 residues. The V segment lost 6 bases and the J segment 8 bases; nucleotides outside the gene matches: 17. The sample comes from a study of siplizumab effects on memory and regulatory T cells. Only in-frame clones appear in the TCRdb table, and some are missing; sequencing was by immunoSEQ multiplex PCR. The data hold about 100,000 clones, with about 90% observed a single time. General study findings and limits: Only a minority of proliferating CD4+ or CD8+ clones had an assignable naive or memory phenotype, with roughly 80-97% lacking one.

The receptor comes from a human donor in good health. Some clones in this sample may be carry-over from other donors' samples. The sequenced material came from CD4+ T cells sorted from blood. The chain links TRBV19 to TRBJ2-1; 9 positions agree with TRBD2. CDR3 nucleotide sequence: TGTGCCAGTAGACCATCAGTGGGGCTAGCGGGATCCGATGAGCAGTTCTTC. It encodes CASRPSVGLAGSDEQFF. Complete variable domain (other parts from reference TRBV19 and TRBJ2-1): DGGITQSPKYLFRKEGQNVTLSCEQNLNHDAMYWYRQDPGQGLRLIYYSQIVNDFQKGDIAEGYSVSREKKESFPLTVTSAQKNPTAFYLCASRPSVGLAGSDEQFFGPGTRLTVL.